The text below deals with one T cell receptor beta chain. The target antigen is unknown. This sample was included in a study of vaccination and CD4 T cells after COVID-19. Study at large: Samples after vaccination came a median approximately 70 days past dose two, ranging 14 to 241. The cells in question were stimulated using overlapping spike peptides derived from SARS-CoV-2, HCoV-NL63, HCoV-OC43 and HCoV-229E.

Sample treatment: approximately 9-day PBMC culture with coronavirus spike peptide pools or control peptides (ViraFEST assay). Oncomine TCR Beta short-read sequencing was applied to DNA from cultured CD4+ T cells. TCRdb re-called the PCR reads through MiXCR, storing one row per CDR3 protein. The table shows some 17,000 distinct CDR3 sequences, with around 45% occurring only once. Looked up from germline, CDR1 is DFQATT and CDR2 is SNEGSKA (reference sequence). This CDR3 has 18 amino acids. The V and J ends lost 3 bases and 0 bases, in that order; junction bases with no gene match: 15. This chain joins TRBV20-1 and TRBJ2-3, with 7 bases identical to TRBD1. This receptor was obtained from a human donor who received a COVID-19 vaccine. Material: CD4+ T cells from blood, cultured in vitro, obtained before SARS-CoV-2 vaccination. For the CDR3, the DNA is TGCAGTGCTAGGGCTCTCCGGGACAGATATTATAGCACAGATACGCAGTATTTT. It is translated as CSARALRDRYYSTDTQYF.